In this sample, the clone carrying this T cell receptor (beta chain) turned up a few times. What it binds is not known. Until they underwent thyroid surgery, no patient had received any treatment. TCRdb re-clonotyped the PCR reads through MiXCR. The repertoire includes roughly 25,000 clones, 20% to 30% of them detected once, and more than 10% sits in the top ten. The data originate from a study of metastatic and nonmetastatic thyroid tumors. About the study: It was across blood and tumor or nodule tissue from malignant and benign thyroid patients that repertoires were compared. Findings and caveats of the study: Relative to benign nodules, malignant thyroid tumors were reportedly characterized by significantly elevated TCR beta diversity in blood and tumor.

This CDR3 comprises 13 residues. Between the trimmed V and J ends, which lost 8 bases and 8 bases, there was a span of 18 bases. Germline V gene data show CDR1 as MNHNS and CDR2 as SASEGT. The sequenced sample consisted of tumor tissue. The chain recombines TRBV6-1 with TRBJ1-2; tentative D call: TRBD1 (6 bases). This TCR was sampled from a male donor with papillary thyroid cancer or a benign thyroid nodule (not recorded which). Some clones in this sample may be carry-over from other donors' samples. The CDR3 DNA is TGTGCCAGCGGTCTCGCAGGGGTAGCAGGCTACACCTTC. Amino acid sequence: CASGLAGVAGYTF.